This TCR beta chain was identified during a study of T cell responses to AZD1222 COVID-19 vaccine. The CDR3 length is 17 residues. V trimming: 0 bases; J trimming: 1 base; junction bases outside the gene matches: 6. The germline V gene has CDR1 LGHNA and CDR2 YSLEER. Produced via immunoSEQ multiplex PCR; TCRdb's table is partial and in-frame only. The sample yields more than 120,000 clones, around 94% seen once. The sample was peripheral blood, taken 28 days after the second AZD1222 dose. The chain combines TRBV4-3 with TRBJ2-1; 7 bases agree with TRBD1. The sequence was obtained from an adult who received the AZD1222 COVID-19 vaccine. This CDR3 reads CASSQERQGASYNEQFF. The CDR3 nucleotides read TGCGCCAGCAGCCAAGAGAGACAGGGCGCATCCTACAATGAGCAGTTCTTC.